This T cell receptor beta chain originates from a study of blood T cell repertoires in COVID-19. Study-level information: COVID-19 samples, acute and convalescent, were from the United States, Italy and Spain. From T cells, B-cell-depleted T cells, or PBMCs came the material, which was cDNA or gDNA.

This clone was recorded once. Libraries were prepared by immunoSEQ multiplex PCR; TCRdb keeps only in-frame clonotypes and omits some of them. The sample has approximately 220,000 clones, about 83% seen once; the top ten hold about 2.5%. Germline CDR1 is SGHTA and CDR2 is FQGTGA. There are 15 residues in the CDR3. With 0 bases removed from V and 0 bases from J, the gap between germline ends came to 8 bases. The source is a woman aged 40 to 50 with active or convalescent COVID-19. The specimen sequenced was peripheral blood. This chain uses TRBV7-3 with TRBJ1-2; D unclear. CDR3 residues: CASSLTPLANYGYTF. The CDR3 region has the DNA TGTGCCAGCAGCTTAACACCTTTAGCTAACTATGGCTACACCTTC.